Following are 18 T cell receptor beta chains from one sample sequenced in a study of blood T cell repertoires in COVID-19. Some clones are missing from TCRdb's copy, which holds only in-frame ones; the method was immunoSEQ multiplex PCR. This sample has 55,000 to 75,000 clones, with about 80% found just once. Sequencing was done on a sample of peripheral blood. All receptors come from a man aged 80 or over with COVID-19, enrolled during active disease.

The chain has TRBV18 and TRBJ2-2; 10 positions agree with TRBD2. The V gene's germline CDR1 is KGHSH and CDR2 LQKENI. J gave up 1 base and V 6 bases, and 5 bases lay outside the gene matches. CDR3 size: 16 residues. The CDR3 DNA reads TGTGCCAGCTCTCCGCTAGCGGGAGAGAACACCGGGGAGCTGTTTTTT. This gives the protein CASSPLAGENTGELFF. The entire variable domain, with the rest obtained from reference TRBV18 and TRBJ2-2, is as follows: NAGVMQNPRHLVRRRGQEARLRCSPMKGHSHVYWYRQLPEEGLKFMVYLQKENIIDESGMPKERFSAEFPKEGPSILRIQQVVRGDSAAYFCASSPLAGENTGELFFGEGSRLTVL.

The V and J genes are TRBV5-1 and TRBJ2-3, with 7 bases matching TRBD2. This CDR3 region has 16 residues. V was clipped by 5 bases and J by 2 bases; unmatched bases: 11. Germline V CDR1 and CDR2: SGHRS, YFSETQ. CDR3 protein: CASRRGAAGLTDTQYF. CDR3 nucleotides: TGCGCCAGCAGGCGCGGGGCAGCGGGACTCACAGATACGCAGTATTTT. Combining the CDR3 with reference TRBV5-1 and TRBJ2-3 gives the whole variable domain KAGVTQTPRYLIKTRGQQVTLSCSPISGHRSVSWYQQTPGQGLQFLFEYFSETQRNKGNFPGRFSGRQFSNSRSEMNVSTLELGDSALYLCASRRGAAGLTDTQYFGPGTRLTVL.

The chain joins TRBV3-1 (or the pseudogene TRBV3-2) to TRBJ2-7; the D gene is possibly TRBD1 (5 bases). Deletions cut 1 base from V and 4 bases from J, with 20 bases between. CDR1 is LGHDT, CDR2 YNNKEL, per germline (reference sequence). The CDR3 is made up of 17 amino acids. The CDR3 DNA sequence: TGTGCCAGCAGCCAAGGCGGTGTGGGGCTTACTGGTTACGAGCAGTACGTC. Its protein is CASSQGGVGLTGYEQYV.

In DNA form, the CDR3 reads TGTGCCACCAGCCGGGACAGGGGCGTCTCTAGCAATCAGCCCCAGCATTTT. Its protein product is CATSRDRGVSSNQPQHF. This chain uses TRBV15 with TRBJ1-5; 10 bases agree with TRBD1. The CDR3 has 17 amino acids. Trimming took 5 bases from V and 0 from J; bases not matched to a gene: 7. Germline V lookup: CDR1 LNHNV, CDR2 YYDKDF (reference sequence).

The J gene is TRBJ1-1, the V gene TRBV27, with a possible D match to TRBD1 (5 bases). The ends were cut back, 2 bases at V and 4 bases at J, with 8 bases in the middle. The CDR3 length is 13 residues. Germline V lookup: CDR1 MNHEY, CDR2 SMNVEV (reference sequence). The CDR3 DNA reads TGTGCCAGCAGTTTAAGAAGGGGCACTGAAGCTTTCTTT. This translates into CASSLRRGTEAFF.

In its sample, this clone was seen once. The CDR3 DNA follows: TGTGCCTGTACCCCTCAACAGGGGGCGCGGTTTGGTCAGCCCCAGCATTTT. This encodes CACTPQQGARFGQPQHF. This rearrangement joins TRBV30 to TRBJ1-5, with 9 positions matching TRBD1. With V trimmed by 6 bases and J by 6 bases, 18 bases remained unmatched. This CDR3 contains 17 residues. Germline lookup yields CDR1 GTSNPN and CDR2 SVGIG (reference sequence).

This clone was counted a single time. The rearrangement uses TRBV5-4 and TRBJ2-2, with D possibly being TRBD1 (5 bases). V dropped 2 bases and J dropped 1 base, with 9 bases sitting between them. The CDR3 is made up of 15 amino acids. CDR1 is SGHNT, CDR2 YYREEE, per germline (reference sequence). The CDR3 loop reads CASSFPTGNTGELFF. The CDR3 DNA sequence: TGTGCCAGCAGCTTCCCCACAGGGAACACCGGGGAGCTGTTTTTT.

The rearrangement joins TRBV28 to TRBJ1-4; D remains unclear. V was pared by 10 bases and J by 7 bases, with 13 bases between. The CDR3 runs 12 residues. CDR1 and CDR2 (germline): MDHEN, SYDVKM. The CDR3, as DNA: TGTGCCACCCTTTGGGCGGGTGAAAAACTGTTTTTT. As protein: CATLWAGEKLFF. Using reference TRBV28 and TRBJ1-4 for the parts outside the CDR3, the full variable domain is DVKVTQSSRYLVKRTGEKVFLECVQDMDHENMFWYRQDPGLGLRLIYFSYDVKMKEKGDIPEGYSVSREKKERFSLILESASTNQTSMYLCATLWAGEKLFFGSGTQLSVL.

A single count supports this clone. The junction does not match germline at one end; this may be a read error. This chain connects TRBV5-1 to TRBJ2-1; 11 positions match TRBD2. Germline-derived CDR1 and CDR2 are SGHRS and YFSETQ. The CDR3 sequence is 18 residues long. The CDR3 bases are TGCGTCAGCAGCTTGGAGAGAGGTAGCGGGAGGGCCTACAATGAGCAGTTCTTC. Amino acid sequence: CVSSLERGSGRAYNEQFF.

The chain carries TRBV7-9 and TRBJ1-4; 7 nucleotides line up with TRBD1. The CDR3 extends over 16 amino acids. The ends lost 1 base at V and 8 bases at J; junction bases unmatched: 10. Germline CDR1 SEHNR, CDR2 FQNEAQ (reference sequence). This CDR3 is CASSLGGRQGREKLFF. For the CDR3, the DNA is TGTGCCAGCAGCTTAGGGGGTCGACAGGGAAGGGAAAAACTGTTTTTT.

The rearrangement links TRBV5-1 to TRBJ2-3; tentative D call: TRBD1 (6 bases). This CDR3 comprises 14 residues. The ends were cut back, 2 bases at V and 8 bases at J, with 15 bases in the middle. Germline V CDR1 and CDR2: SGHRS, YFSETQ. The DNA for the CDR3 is TGCGCCAGCAGCTTTAAGGACAGTCAGGGTACGCAGTATTTT. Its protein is CASSFKDSQGTQYF.

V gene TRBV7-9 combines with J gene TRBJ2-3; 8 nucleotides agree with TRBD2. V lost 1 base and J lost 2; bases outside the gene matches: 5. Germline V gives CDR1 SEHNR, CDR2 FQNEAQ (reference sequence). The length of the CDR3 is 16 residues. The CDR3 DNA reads TGTGCCAGCAGCTTAGGCCTAGCGGGCTACACAGATACGCAGTATTTT. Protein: CASSLGLAGYTDTQYF.

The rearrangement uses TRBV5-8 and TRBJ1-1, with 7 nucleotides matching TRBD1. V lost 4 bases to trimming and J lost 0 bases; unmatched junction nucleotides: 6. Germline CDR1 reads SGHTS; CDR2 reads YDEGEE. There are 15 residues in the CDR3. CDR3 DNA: TGTGCCAGCAGCCGTCCCGGGACAGTGAACACTGAAGCTTTCTTT. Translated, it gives CASSRPGTVNTEAFF.

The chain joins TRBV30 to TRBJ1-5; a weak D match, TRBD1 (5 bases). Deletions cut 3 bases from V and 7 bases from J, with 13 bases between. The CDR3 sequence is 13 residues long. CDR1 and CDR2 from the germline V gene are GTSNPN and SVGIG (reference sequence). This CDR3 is CAWSTGPSQPQHF. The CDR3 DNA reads TGTGCCTGGAGCACAGGTCCGAGCCAGCCCCAGCATTTT.

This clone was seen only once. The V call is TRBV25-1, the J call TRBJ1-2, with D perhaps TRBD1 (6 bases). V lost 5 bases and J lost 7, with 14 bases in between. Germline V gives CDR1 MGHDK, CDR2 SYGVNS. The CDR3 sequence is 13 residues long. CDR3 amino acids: CASSQQGSGGYTF. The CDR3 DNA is TGTGCCAGCAGTCAACAGGGAAGTGGTGGCTACACCTTC.

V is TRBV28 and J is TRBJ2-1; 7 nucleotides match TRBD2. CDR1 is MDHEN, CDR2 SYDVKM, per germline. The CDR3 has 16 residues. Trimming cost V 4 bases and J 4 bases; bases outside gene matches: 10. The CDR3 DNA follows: TGTGCCAGCAGTTCTCCGCAGGAGCGGGGATACAATGAGCAGTTCTTC. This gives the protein CASSSPQERGYNEQFF.

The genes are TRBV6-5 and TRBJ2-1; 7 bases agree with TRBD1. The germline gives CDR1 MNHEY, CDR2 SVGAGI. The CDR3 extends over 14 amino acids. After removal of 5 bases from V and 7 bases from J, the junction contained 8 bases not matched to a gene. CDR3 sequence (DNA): TGTGCCAGCAGTACCTTGGGACAGTCTAATGAGCAGTTCTTC. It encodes CASSTLGQSNEQFF.

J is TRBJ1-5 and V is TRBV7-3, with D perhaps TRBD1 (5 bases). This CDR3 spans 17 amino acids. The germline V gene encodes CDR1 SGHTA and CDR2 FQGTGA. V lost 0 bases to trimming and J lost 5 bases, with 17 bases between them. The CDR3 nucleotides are TGTGCCAGCAGCTTAACCCCCGGACAAGCCCTTTATCAGCCCCAGCATTTT. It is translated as CASSLTPGQALYQPQHF.